These 19 T cell receptor beta chains share one sample of origin, sequenced in a study (dated by TCRdb to the mid-2010s). Library generation was performed with 5' RACE. Sequencing took place on an Illumina MiSeq. TCRdb reprocessed the public reads (quality trimming at Q25 with fastp, clone calling with MiXCR) and kept in-frame beta chains. CDR3 protein sequences are deduplicated, and each keeps its most common genes and DNA. This sample has tens of thousands of distinct CDR3 sequences in its table, and around 30% of those were observed once. Together, the top ten hold approximately 4.1% of the sample. The sequenced sample consisted of tumor-infiltrating memory CD4+ T cells sorted from the breast tumor. This specimen's cell subset or site label, interpreted: memory CD4+ T cells, CD4+CD45RO+CD25-. These receptors were obtained from a female donor with breast cancer.

This rearrangement joins TRBV15 to TRBJ2-5; D perhaps matches TRBD1 (5 bases). The CDR3 contains 15 residues. Trimming stripped 4 bases from V and 2 bases from J, with 14 bases between. Germline-derived CDR1 and CDR2 are LNHNV and YYDKDF (reference sequence). The CDR3 protein is CATSMPGIRQETQYF. In nucleotides, the CDR3 is TGTGCCACCAGCATGCCAGGGATTCGGCAAGAGACCCAGTACTTC.

This chain links TRBV12-3 or TRBV12-4 with TRBJ2-7; 8 bases match TRBD1. V gave up 5 bases and J gave up 10 bases; unmatched junction bases: 16. The CDR3 loop spans 15 amino acids. Here the CDR3 reads CASSLETGAFFLQYF. CDR3 coding DNA: TGTGCCAGCAGTCTCGAGACAGGGGCGTTCTTCCTCCAGTACTTC.

Concerning this clonotype: Possible read error: a much larger clone is one base away. The CDR3 sequence is CSARDYPGTPEERFF. CDR3 sequence (DNA): TGCAGTGCTAGAGACTACCCCGGGACCCCAGAGGAGCGGTTCTTC. V and J are TRBV20-1 and TRBJ2-1, with D perhaps assigned TRBD1 or TRBD2 (5 bases each). The CDR3 is made up of 15 amino acids. Per germline, CDR1 DFQATT and CDR2 SNEGSKA (reference sequence).

Many counts were recorded for this clonotype. The V call is TRBV29-1, the J call TRBJ2-3, with 9 bases lining up with TRBD1. V shed 5 bases, J shed 1 base, and the junction held 4 bases outside the gene matches. Germline CDR1 is SQVTM and CDR2 is ANQGSEA. The CDR3 has 14 residues. The CDR3: CSVSWDRGTDTQYF. CDR3 DNA sequence: TGCAGCGTTTCCTGGGACAGGGGCACAGATACGCAGTATTTT.

This clonotype was seen ten or more times. This chain links TRBV6-6 with TRBJ1-3; D unclear. Germline CDR1 and CDR2: MNHNY and SVGAGI (reference sequence). The CDR3 runs 15 residues. The V end was cut by 2 bases, the J end by 4 bases, with 12 bases between. The CDR3 loop reads CASSYQRAPGNTIYF. Written as DNA, the CDR3 is TGTGCCAGCAGTTACCAGAGGGCTCCCGGAAACACCATATATTTT.

The chain combines TRBV5-1 with TRBJ2-1, with D unresolved. Between the trimmed V and J ends, which lost 3 bases and 3 bases, there was a span of 4 bases. This CDR3 has 12 amino acids. The germline V gene has CDR1 SGHRS and CDR2 YFSETQ. The CDR3 DNA reads as TGCGCCAGCAGCTATGACTACAATGAGCAGTTCTTC. Its translation: CASSYDYNEQFF. Together with reference TRBV5-1 and TRBJ2-1, the CDR3 gives the full variable domain: KAGVTQTPRYLIKTRGQQVTLSCSPISGHRSVSWYQQTPGQGLQFLFEYFSETQRNKGNFPGRFSGRQFSNSRSEMNVSTLELGDSALYLCASSYDYNEQFFGPGTRLTVL.

A few counts support this clonotype. This chain connects TRBV3-1 to TRBJ2-4; 13 nucleotides line up with TRBD2. CDR1 and CDR2 from the germline V gene are LGHDT and YNNKEL (reference sequence). V was clipped by 7 bases and J by 0 bases; unmatched bases: 6. The CDR3 extends over 17 amino acids. In DNA form, the CDR3 reads TGTGCCAGCACAGGGACTAGCGGGGATCTAGCCAAAAACATTCAGTACTTC. Protein product: CASTGTSGDLAKNIQYF. Drawing the rest from reference TRBV3-1 and TRBJ2-4, the complete variable domain is DTAVSQTPKYLVTQMGNDKSIKCEQNLGHDTMYWYKQDSKKFLKIMFSYNNKELIINETVPNRFSPKSPDKAHLNLHINSLELGDSAVYFCASTGTSGDLAKNIQYFGAGTRLSVL.

Concerning this clonotype: One junction end does not reproduce the germline sequence, and a read error may be involved. CDR3 residues: CASSLSRVGLNGYTF. The CDR3 DNA is TGCGCCAGCAGCCTGTCTCGGGTGGGCTTGAATGGCTATACCTTC. This chain connects TRBV5-1 to TRBJ1-2; D remains ambiguous. This CDR3 is built from 15 residues. The V gene's germline CDR1 is SGHRS and CDR2 YFSETQ. Full variable domain (remainder filled in from reference TRBV5-1 and TRBJ1-2): KAGVTQTPRYLIKTRGQQVTLSCSPISGHRSVSWYQQTPGQGLQFLFEYFSETQRNKGNFPGRFSGRQFSNSRSEMNVSTLELGDSALYLCASSLSRVGLNGYTFGSGTRLTVV.

This clonotype was seen a few times. This chain uses TRBV12-5 with TRBJ2-1; D uncertain. Germline CDR1 reads LGHNT; CDR2 reads FRNRAP. This CDR3 has 12 residues. V was shortened by 0 bases and J by 8 bases, with 5 bases between the two germline ends. The CDR3, as DNA: TGTGCTAGTGGTTTGGTAGGATATGAGCAGTTCTTC. It is translated as CASGLVGYEQFF.

This clonotype was seen a single time. The V call is TRBV12-5, the J call TRBJ2-5; D not certain. V gave up 1 base and J gave up 4 bases, with 4 bases separating them. Germline V gives CDR1 LGHNT, CDR2 FRNRAP. The CDR3 has 12 amino acids. The CDR3 DNA reads as TGTGCTAGTGGTTTGGGCAGAGAGACCCAGTACTTC. Translating gives CASGLGRETQYF.

This sequence joins TRBV7-9 and TRBJ1-4, with D uncertain. V lost 1 base to trimming and J lost 8 bases, with 14 bases between them. Germline CDR1 and CDR2: SEHNR and FQNEAQ (reference sequence). The CDR3 runs to 15 residues. This CDR3 reads CASSLGTSAGEKLFF. As DNA, the CDR3 is TGTGCCAGCAGCTTAGGAACGTCTGCGGGCGAAAAACTGTTTTTT. Full variable domain (remainder filled in from reference TRBV7-9 and TRBJ1-4): DTGVSQNPRHKITKRGQNVTFRCDPISEHNRLYWYRQTLGQGPEFLTYFQNEAQLEKSRLLSDRFSAERPKGSFSTLEIQRTEQGDSAMYLCASSLGTSAGEKLFFGSGTQLSVL.

This clonotype came up once. The chain couples TRBV10-3 to TRBJ2-6, with D perhaps matching TRBD1 (5 bases). This CDR3 is 15 amino acids long. Germline V gene lookup returns CDR1 ENHRY and CDR2 SYGVKD. Trimming shortened V by 3 bases and J by 4 bases, and 10 bases separated the two germline ends. The CDR3 protein is CAISDSGPGANVLTF. The CDR3 nucleotides are TGTGCCATCAGTGATTCAGGGCCCGGGGCCAACGTCCTGACTTTC.

The chain has TRBV28 and TRBJ2-3, with a possible D match to TRBD2 (6 bases). Trimming took 6 bases from V and 1 from J, leaving 11 bases between them. Germline V gene lookup returns CDR1 MDHEN and CDR2 SYDVKM. The CDR3 has 14 amino acids. In DNA form, the CDR3 reads TGTGCCAGCAGAACTAGCTCTGGCACAGATACGCAGTATTTT. Protein sequence: CASRTSSGTDTQYF. Looking up the rest from reference TRBV28 and TRBJ2-3 gives the full variable domain: DVKVTQSSRYLVKRTGEKVFLECVQDMDHENMFWYRQDPGLGLRLIYFSYDVKMKEKGDIPEGYSVSREKKERFSLILESASTNQTSMYLCASRTSSGTDTQYFGPGTRLTVL.

This clonotype was recorded a few times. The rearrangement uses TRBV9 and TRBJ2-3, with TRBD2 matching 14 bases. CDR1 and CDR2 (germline): SGDLS, YYNGEE. The V segment lost 5 bases and the J segment 2 bases; nucleotides outside the gene matches: 4. The CDR3 loop spans 16 amino acids. CDR3 region: CASSEGLAGDTDTQYF. CDR3 nucleotides: TGTGCCAGCAGTGAGGGACTAGCGGGAGACACAGATACGCAGTATTTT.

V is TRBV6-6 and J is TRBJ2-2; 7 nucleotides match TRBD2. Trimming removed 7 bases from V and 0 bases from J; junction bases left unmatched: 5. The CDR3 spans 15 residues. In germline, CDR1 is MNHNY, CDR2 SVGAGI (reference sequence). The CDR3 protein is CASKVSGTNTGELFF. The CDR3 nucleotides are TGTGCCAGCAAGGTCAGCGGGACGAACACCGGGGAGCTGTTTTTT.

A few counts support this clonotype. J is TRBJ1-1 and V is TRBV5-1; D not certain. Between the trimmed V and J ends, which lost 0 bases and 5 bases, there was a span of 14 bases. In germline, CDR1 is SGHRS, CDR2 YFSETQ. The CDR3 length is 15 residues. CDR3 sequence (DNA): TGCGCCAGCAGCTTGGCCGGAGGCGGGTGGACTGAAGCTTTCTTT. It specifies CASSLAGGGWTEAFF. The full variable domain, completed using reference TRBV5-1 and TRBJ1-1, is KAGVTQTPRYLIKTRGQQVTLSCSPISGHRSVSWYQQTPGQGLQFLFEYFSETQRNKGNFPGRFSGRQFSNSRSEMNVSTLELGDSALYLCASSLAGGGWTEAFFGQGTRLTVV.

The J gene is TRBJ2-2, the V gene TRBV5-8, with 10 bases that match TRBD2. Trimming removed 1 base from V and 5 bases from J; junction bases left unmatched: 8. This CDR3 has 17 residues. CDR1 SGHTS and CDR2 YDEGEE come from the germline V gene. CDR3 DNA sequence: TGTGCCAGCAGCTTGTTCCTAGCGGGGGCCCCGACCGGGGAGCTGTTTTTT. It is translated as CASSLFLAGAPTGELFF.

This chain connects TRBV19 to TRBJ1-1; 9 bases match TRBD1. The CDR3 loop spans 15 amino acids. V was pared by 1 base and J by 5 bases, with 5 bases of the junction left unmatched. Looked up from germline, CDR1 is LNHDA and CDR2 is SQIVND (reference sequence). The DNA for the CDR3 is TGTGCCAGTAGTATAGTTGGACAGGGGAGGACTGAAGCTTTCTTT. This codes for CASSIVGQGRTEAFF.

Only a few counts were recorded for this clonotype. The chain couples TRBV7-9 to TRBJ1-1, with D uncertain. V was trimmed by 5 bases and J by 4 bases, leaving 20 bases between them. From germline, CDR1 is SEHNR and CDR2 FQNEAQ (reference sequence). The CDR3 has 16 amino acids. CDR3 protein: CASSPAASGLSTEAFF. The CDR3 DNA sequence: TGTGCCAGCAGCCCAGCAGCATCCGGACTTAGCACTGAAGCTTTCTTT.